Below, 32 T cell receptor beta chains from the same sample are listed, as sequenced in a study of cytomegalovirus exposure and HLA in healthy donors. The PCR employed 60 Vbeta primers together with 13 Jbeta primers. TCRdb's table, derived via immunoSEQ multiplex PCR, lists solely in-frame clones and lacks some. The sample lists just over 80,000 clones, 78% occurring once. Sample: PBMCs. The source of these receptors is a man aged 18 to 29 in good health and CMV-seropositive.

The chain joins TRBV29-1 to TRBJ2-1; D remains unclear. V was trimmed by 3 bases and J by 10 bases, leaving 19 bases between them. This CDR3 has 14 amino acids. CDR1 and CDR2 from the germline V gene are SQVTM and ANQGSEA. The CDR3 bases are TGCAGCGTTGATCGGTCAATGAGCGCACGAGAGCAGTTCTTC. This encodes CSVDRSMSAREQFF.

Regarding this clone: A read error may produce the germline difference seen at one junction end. The CDR3 region is CAISRDNGQFF. CDR3 DNA: TGTGCCATCAGCAGGGACAATGGGCAGTTCTTC. The chain employs TRBV10-3 and TRBJ2-1; a possible D gene is TRBD1 (6 bases). Germline CDR1 ENHRY, CDR2 SYGVKD. The CDR3 has 11 amino acids.

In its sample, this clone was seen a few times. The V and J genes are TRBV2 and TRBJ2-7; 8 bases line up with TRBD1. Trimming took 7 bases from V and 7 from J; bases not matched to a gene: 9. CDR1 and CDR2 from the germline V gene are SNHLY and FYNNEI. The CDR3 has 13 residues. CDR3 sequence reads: CASNQGARREQYF. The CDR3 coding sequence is TGTGCCAGCAATCAGGGGGCCCGGCGGGAGCAGTACTTC.

The CDR3 nucleotides are TGTGCCAGTAGTACCAGACTAGCTAATGAGCAGTTCTTC. Its translation: CASSTRLANEQFF. V and J are TRBV19 and TRBJ2-1, with 7 bases that match TRBD2. V lost 4 bases, J lost 7 bases, and 4 bases stayed unmatched. Germline V lookup: CDR1 LNHDA, CDR2 SQIVND (reference sequence). This CDR3 is built from 13 residues. Looking up the rest from reference TRBV19 and TRBJ2-1 gives the full variable domain: DGGITQSPKYLFRKEGQNVTLSCEQNLNHDAMYWYRQDPGQGLRLIYYSQIVNDFQKGDIAEGYSVSREKKESFPLTVTSAQKNPTAFYLCASSTRLANEQFFGPGTRLTVL.

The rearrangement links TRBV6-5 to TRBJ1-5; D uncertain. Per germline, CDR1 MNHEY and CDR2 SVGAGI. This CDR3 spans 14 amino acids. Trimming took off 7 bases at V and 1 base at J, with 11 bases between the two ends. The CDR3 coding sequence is TGTGCCAGCAAACAGACACCCAGCAATCAGCCCCAGCATTTT. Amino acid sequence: CASKQTPSNQPQHF.

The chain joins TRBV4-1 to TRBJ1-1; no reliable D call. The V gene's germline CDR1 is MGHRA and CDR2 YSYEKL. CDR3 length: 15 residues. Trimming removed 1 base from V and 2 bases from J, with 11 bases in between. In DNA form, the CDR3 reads TGCGCCAGCAGCCAAGTCTCTGGGCTAAACACTGAAGCTTTCTTT. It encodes CASSQVSGLNTEAFF.

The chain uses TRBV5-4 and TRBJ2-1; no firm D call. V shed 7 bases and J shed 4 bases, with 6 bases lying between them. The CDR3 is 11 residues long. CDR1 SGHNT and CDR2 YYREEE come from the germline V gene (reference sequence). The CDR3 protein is CASSSYNEQFF. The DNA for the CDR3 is TGTGCCAGCTCGAGTTACAATGAGCAGTTCTTC. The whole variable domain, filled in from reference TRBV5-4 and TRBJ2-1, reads ETGVTQSPTHLIKTRGQQVTLRCSSQSGHNTVSWYQQALGQGPQFIFQYYREEENGRGNFPPRFSGLQFPNYSSELNVNALELDDSALYLCASSSYNEQFFGPGTRLTVL.

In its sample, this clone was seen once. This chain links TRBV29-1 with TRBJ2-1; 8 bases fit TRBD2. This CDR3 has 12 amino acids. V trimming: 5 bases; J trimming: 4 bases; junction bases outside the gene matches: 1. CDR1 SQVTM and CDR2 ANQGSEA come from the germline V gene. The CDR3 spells CSVIAGYNEQFF. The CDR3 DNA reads TGCAGCGTTATAGCGGGATACAATGAGCAGTTCTTC.

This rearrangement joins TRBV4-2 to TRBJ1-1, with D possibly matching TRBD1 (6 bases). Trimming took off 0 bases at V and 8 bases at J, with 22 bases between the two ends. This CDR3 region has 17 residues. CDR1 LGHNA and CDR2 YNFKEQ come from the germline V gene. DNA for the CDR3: TGTGCCAGCAGCCAAGACCCCCGAGGGTCAGGGGCTTTAGAAGCTTTCTTT. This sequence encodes CASSQDPRGSGALEAFF.

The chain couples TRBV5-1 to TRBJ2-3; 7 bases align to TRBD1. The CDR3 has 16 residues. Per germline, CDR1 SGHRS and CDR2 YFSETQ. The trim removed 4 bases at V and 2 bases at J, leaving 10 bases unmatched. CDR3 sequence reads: CASSKGQPLVTDTQYF. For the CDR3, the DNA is TGCGCCAGCAGCAAGGGACAGCCATTAGTCACAGATACGCAGTATTTT.

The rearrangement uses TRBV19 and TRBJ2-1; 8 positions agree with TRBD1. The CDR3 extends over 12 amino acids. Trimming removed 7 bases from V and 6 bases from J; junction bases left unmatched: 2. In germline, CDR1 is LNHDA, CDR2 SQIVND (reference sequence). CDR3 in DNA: TGTGCCAGTAAGGACAGGGTCAATGAGCAGTTCTTC. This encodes CASKDRVNEQFF.

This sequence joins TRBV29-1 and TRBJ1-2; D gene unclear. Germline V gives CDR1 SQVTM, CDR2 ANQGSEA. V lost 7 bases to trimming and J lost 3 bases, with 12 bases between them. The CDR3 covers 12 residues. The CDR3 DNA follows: TGCAGCGCTCCTAGTGCGGACTATGGCTACACCTTC. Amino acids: CSAPSADYGYTF.

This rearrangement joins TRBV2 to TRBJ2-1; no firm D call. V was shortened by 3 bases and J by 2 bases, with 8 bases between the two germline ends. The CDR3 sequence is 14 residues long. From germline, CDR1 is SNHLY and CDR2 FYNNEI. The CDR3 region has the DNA TGTGCCAGCAGTGATTTCCTAGCCTACAATGAGCAGTTCTTC. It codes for CASSDFLAYNEQFF.

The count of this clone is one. The CDR3 spells CASSKEMKRDGRESSYNEQFF. The CDR3, as DNA: TGTGCCAGCAGCAAAGAGATGAAAAGGGACGGGCGGGAGAGCTCCTACAATGAGCAGTTCTTC. The chain joins TRBV21-1 to TRBJ2-1; the DNA was not compared with TRBD2, the D call given in the table. TRBV21-1 is designated a pseudogene. The CDR3 sequence is 21 residues long.

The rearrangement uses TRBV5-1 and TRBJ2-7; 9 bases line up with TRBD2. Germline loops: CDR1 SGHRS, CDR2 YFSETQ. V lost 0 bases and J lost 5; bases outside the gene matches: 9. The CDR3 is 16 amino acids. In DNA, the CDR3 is TGCGCCAGCAGCTTGGATAATAGCGGGAGAGTCGACGAGCAGTACTTC. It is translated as CASSLDNSGRVDEQYF.

CDR3 in amino acids: CACHRGGPTDTQYF. In nucleotides, the CDR3 is TGTGCCTGCCATAGGGGGGGTCCCACAGATACGCAGTATTTT. This sequence joins TRBV6-5 and TRBJ2-3, with D maybe TRBD2 (7 bases). V lost 11 bases, J lost 2 bases, and 17 bases lay in between. Germline V gene data show CDR1 as MNHEY and CDR2 as SVGAGI. The CDR3 runs to 14 residues.

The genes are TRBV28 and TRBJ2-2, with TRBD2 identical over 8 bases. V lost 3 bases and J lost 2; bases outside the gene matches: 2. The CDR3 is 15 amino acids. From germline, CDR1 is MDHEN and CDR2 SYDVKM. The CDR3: CASSLSGGNTGELFF. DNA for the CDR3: TGTGCCAGCAGTTTGAGCGGGGGCAACACCGGGGAGCTGTTTTTT.

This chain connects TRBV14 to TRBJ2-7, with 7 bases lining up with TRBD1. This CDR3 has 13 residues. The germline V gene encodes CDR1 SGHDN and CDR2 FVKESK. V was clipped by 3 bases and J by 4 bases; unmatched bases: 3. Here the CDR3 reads CASSQGQLYEQYF. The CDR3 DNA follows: TGTGCCAGCAGCCAGGGACAGTTATACGAGCAGTACTTC.

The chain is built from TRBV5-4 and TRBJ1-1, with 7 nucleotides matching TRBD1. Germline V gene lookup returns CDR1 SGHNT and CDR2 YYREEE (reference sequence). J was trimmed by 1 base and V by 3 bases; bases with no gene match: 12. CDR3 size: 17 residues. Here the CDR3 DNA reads TGTGCCAGCAGCTGGGGGAGACAGGGTATCCGGAACACTGAAGCTTTCTTT. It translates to CASSWGRQGIRNTEAFF.

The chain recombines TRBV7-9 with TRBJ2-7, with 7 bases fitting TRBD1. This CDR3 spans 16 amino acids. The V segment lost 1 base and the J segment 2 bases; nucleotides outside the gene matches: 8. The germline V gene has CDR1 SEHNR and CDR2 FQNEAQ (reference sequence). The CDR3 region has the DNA TGTGCCAGCAGCTTAGTTGGTACCGGGACAGCCTACGAGCAGTACTTC. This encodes CASSLVGTGTAYEQYF.

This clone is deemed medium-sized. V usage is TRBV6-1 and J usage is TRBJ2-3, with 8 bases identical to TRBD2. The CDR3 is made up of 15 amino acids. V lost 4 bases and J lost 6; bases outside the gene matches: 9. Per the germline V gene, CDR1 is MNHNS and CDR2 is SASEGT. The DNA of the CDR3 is TGTGCCAGCAGTGGCGCGGCGGGGGGTCGGGATACGCAGTATTTT. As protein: CASSGAAGGRDTQYF.

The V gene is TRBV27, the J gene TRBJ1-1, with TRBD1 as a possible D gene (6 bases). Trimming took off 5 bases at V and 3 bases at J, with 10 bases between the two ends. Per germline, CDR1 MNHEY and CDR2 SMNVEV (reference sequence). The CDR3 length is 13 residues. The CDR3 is CASSQGGYTEAFF. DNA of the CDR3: TGTGCCAGCAGTCAAGGGGGATACACTGAAGCTTTCTTT.

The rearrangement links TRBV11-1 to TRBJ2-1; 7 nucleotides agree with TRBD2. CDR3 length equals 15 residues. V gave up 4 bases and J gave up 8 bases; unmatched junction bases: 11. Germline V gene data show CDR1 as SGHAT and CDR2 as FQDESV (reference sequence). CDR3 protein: CASSSRDYFRDEQFF. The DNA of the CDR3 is TGTGCCAGCAGCTCCCGGGACTATTTTCGGGATGAGCAGTTCTTC.

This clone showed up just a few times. Here the CDR3 reads CASSSKTSRREGQYF. Written as DNA, the CDR3 is TGTGCCAGCAGTTCGAAGACTAGCCGGAGGGAGGGGCAGTACTTC. The chain couples TRBV28 to TRBJ2-7, with 7 bases aligning to TRBD2. Germline trimming cut 4 bases from V and 9 bases from J; bases unmatched to any gene: 15. Germline assignment: CDR1 MDHEN and CDR2 SYDVKM. CDR3 length: 15 amino acids.

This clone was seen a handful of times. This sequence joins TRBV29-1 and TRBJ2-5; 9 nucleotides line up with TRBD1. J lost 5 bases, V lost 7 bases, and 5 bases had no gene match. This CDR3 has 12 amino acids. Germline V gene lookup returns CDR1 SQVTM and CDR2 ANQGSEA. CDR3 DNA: TGCAGCGGGGACAGGGCGAGGGAGACCCAGTACTTC. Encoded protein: CSGDRARETQYF.

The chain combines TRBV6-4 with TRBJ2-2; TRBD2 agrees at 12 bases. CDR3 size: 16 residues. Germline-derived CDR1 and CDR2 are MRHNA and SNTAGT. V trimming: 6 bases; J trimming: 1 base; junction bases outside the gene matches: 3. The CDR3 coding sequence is TGTGCCAGCAGCGAACTAGCGGGAGGGAACACCGGGGAGCTGTTTTTT. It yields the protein CASSELAGGNTGELFF.

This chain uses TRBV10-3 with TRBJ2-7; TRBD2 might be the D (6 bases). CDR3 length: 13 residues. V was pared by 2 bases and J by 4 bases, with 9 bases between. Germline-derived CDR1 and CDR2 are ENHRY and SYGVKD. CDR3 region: CAISEGGPYEQYF. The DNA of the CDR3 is TGTGCCATCAGTGAGGGAGGGCCATACGAGCAGTACTTC.

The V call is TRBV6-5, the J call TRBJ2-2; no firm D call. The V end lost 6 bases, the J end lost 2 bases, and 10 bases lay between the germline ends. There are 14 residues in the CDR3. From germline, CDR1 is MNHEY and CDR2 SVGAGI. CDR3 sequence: CASSLGANTGELFF. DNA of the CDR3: TGTGCCAGCAGCTTGGGCGCTAACACCGGGGAGCTGTTTTTT.

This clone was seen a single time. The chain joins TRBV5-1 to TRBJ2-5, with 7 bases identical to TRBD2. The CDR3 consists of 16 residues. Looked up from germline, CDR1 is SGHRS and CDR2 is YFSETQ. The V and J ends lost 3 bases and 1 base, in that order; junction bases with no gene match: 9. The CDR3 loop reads CASSWSTSSVQETQYF. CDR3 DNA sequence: TGCGCCAGCAGCTGGTCGACTAGCTCGGTCCAAGAGACCCAGTACTTC. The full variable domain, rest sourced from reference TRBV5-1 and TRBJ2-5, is KAGVTQTPRYLIKTRGQQVTLSCSPISGHRSVSWYQQTPGQGLQFLFEYFSETQRNKGNFPGRFSGRQFSNSRSEMNVSTLELGDSALYLCASSWSTSSVQETQYFGPGTRLLVL.

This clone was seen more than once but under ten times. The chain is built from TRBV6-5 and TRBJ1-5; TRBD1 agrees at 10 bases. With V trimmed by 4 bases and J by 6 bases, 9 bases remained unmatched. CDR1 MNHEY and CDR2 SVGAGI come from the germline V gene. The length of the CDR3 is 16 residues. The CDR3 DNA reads TGTGCCAGCAGTTCGAGACAGGGGGCTTACCGTCAGCCCCAGCATTTT. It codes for CASSSRQGAYRQPQHF.

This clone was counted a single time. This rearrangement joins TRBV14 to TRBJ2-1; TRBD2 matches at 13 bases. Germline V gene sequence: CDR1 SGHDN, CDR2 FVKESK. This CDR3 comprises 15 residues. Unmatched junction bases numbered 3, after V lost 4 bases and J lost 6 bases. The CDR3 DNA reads TGTGCCAGCAGCCCTACTAGCGGGAGGGGCAATGAGCAGTTCTTC. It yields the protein CASSPTSGRGNEQFF.

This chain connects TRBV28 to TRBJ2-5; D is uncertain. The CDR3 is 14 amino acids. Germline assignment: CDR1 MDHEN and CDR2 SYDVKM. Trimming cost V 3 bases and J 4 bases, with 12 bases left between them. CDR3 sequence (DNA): TGTGCCAGCAGTTTCTTAACTATGACAGAGACCCAGTACTTC. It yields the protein CASSFLTMTETQYF.